This T cell receptor (beta chain) stems from a study of CD8 T cells in Susac syndrome. Study outcomes and limitations: The TCR sequencing and HLA analysis in the study involved a relatively small number of individuals, as the study acknowledged.

RNA was extracted with the RNeasy kit, and a quantity of about 0.45 to 1 ug was reverse transcribed using random hexamers. An immunoSEQ multiplex PCR generated amplified TCR beta CDR3 products spanning 54 Vbeta and 13 Jbeta. TCRdb re-called the immunoSEQ multiplex PCR reads with MiXCR, one entry per CDR3 protein. The sample consists of some 260,000 distinct CDR3 sequences, 85% of them appearing once. The multiple sclerosis control cohort comprised treatment-naive individuals presenting with stable or active relapsing-remitting disease. TEMRA cells were FACS-enriched, unlike CD8+ and CD4+ T cells, which were negatively isolated. Germline V CDR1 and CDR2: MNHEY, SMNVEV (reference sequence). This CDR3 region has 15 residues. V shed 4 bases and J shed 7 bases, with 19 bases lying between them. On this clonotype: Its antigen remains unidentified.

The TCR sequence derives from a human donor with multiple sclerosis. The V gene is TRBV27, the J gene TRBJ1-2; D gene ambiguous. The source material was CD8+ T cells from PBMCs. The CDR3 sequence is CASSYSYSGAGGYTF. CDR3 coding DNA: TGTGCCAGCAGTTATTCTTATTCGGGAGCAGGTGGCTACACCTTC.